The 28 T cell receptor beta chains presented below share a single source sample, sequenced in a study of T cell responses to AZD1222 COVID-19 vaccine. Sequenced by immunoSEQ multiplex PCR; TCRdb stores in-frame clones only, minus some. The table lists approximately 130,000 clones, roughly 90% of them singletons, with more than 3.5% in the top ten. This specimen consisted of peripheral blood, obtained 28 days after the second dose of the MenACWY control vaccine. These receptors were obtained from an adult who received the MenACWY meningococcal vaccine as a control.

The J gene is TRBJ1-2, the V gene TRBV28, with D possibly TRBD1 on 5 matching bases. Germline lookup yields CDR1 MDHEN and CDR2 SYDVKM. This CDR3 contains 14 residues. The V end was cut by 2 bases, the J end by 4 bases, with 11 bases between. In nucleotides, the CDR3 is TGTGCCAGCAGTTTAAGTTCAGGGTCCTATGGCTACACCTTC. Amino acids: CASSLSSGSYGYTF.

The rearrangement uses TRBV4-3 and TRBJ2-3, with TRBD1 matching over 8 bases. The germline gives CDR1 LGHNA, CDR2 YSLEER. There are 15 residues in the CDR3. Losses at the gene ends were 4 bases for V and 2 bases for J; bases not matched to a gene: 5. CDR3 DNA sequence: TGCGCCAGCAGCCCTTCGACAGGGGTCACAGATACGCAGTATTTT. Translation: CASSPSTGVTDTQYF.

J is TRBJ1-5 and V is TRBV7-8; 7 bases fit TRBD1. V lost 4 bases and J lost 1; bases outside the gene matches: 7. Germline CDR1 and CDR2: SGHVS and FQNEAQ. The CDR3 length is 16 residues. CDR3 loop: CASSYREGASNQPQHF. Here the CDR3 DNA reads TGTGCCAGCAGCTATAGGGAGGGGGCCAGCAATCAGCCCCAGCATTTT.

The chain joins TRBV27 to TRBJ2-1, with TRBD2 matching over 11 bases. Germline CDR1 reads MNHEY; CDR2 reads SMNVEV (reference sequence). The CDR3 is 15 residues long. Trimming cost V 7 bases and J 0 bases; bases outside gene matches: 2. The CDR3 region has the DNA TGTGCCAGCACTACTAGCGGGGGCTCCTACAATGAGCAGTTCTTC. This sequence encodes CASTTSGGSYNEQFF.

The J gene is TRBJ1-5, the V gene TRBV19; D not certain. CDR1 is LNHDA and CDR2 is SQIVND in the germline V gene (reference sequence). The CDR3 is 13 amino acids. Trimming left V 1 base short and J 7 bases short, with 8 bases between. The CDR3 coding sequence is TGTGCCAGTAGTATAGTCCCCAGCCAGCCCCAGCATTTT. Protein sequence: CASSIVPSQPQHF.

This clone appeared once. V is TRBV7-2 and J is TRBJ2-3; 14 bases agree with TRBD2. This CDR3 contains 16 residues. J gave up 4 bases and V 5 bases, and 5 bases lay outside the gene matches. Per the germline V gene, CDR1 is SGHTA and CDR2 is FQGNSA. The CDR3 protein is CASSGLAGGGADTQYF. The CDR3 nucleotides read TGTGCCAGCAGCGGACTAGCGGGGGGAGGAGCAGATACGCAGTATTTT.

This sequence joins TRBV19 and TRBJ2-1; 9 bases match TRBD1. Germline CDR1 is LNHDA and CDR2 is SQIVND (reference sequence). The CDR3 extends over 16 amino acids. V shed 4 bases and J 6 bases; nucleotides not matched to a gene: 10. The CDR3 spells CASSTNRGPRANEQFF. The CDR3, as DNA: TGTGCCAGTAGTACCAACAGGGGGCCCAGGGCCAATGAGCAGTTCTTC. The complete variable domain, with remaining parts taken from reference TRBV19 and TRBJ2-1, reads DGGITQSPKYLFRKEGQNVTLSCEQNLNHDAMYWYRQDPGQGLRLIYYSQIVNDFQKGDIAEGYSVSREKKESFPLTVTSAQKNPTAFYLCASSTNRGPRANEQFFGPGTRLTVL.

This clone was counted a single time. This chain links TRBV10-3 with TRBJ1-5, with TRBD1 as a possible D gene (6 bases). Germline V gene data show CDR1 as ENHRY and CDR2 as SYGVKD. Trimming shortened V by 0 bases and J by 5 bases, and 8 bases separated the two germline ends. This CDR3 is 14 amino acids long. The CDR3 is CAISESQGYQPQHF. Here the CDR3 DNA reads TGTGCCATCAGTGAGTCGCAGGGGTATCAGCCCCAGCATTTT.

This chain connects TRBV6-5 to TRBJ2-1; perhaps D is TRBD1 or TRBD2 (7 bases each). CDR3 length equals 16 residues. Germline assignment: CDR1 MNHEY and CDR2 SVGAGI. V lost 4 bases, J lost 4 bases, and 17 bases lay in between. CDR3 residues: CASSFTTGRVYNEQFF. Here the CDR3 DNA reads TGTGCCAGCAGTTTTACGACAGGGAGGGTTTACAATGAGCAGTTCTTC.

The gene calls are TRBV29-1 and TRBJ2-4; D not resolved. The germline V gene has CDR1 SQVTM and CDR2 ANQGSEA. V was cut by 5 bases and J by 1 base, with 9 bases left in between. This CDR3 contains 13 residues. The CDR3 coding sequence is TGCAGCGTTCGCGACGGGGCCAAAAACATTCAGTACTTC. It encodes CSVRDGAKNIQYF.

V is TRBV4-1 and J is TRBJ1-4; weak D call: TRBD1 (6 bases). V gave up 3 bases and J gave up 8 bases, with 13 bases separating them. The CDR3 runs 14 residues. Germline V gene sequence: CDR1 MGHRA, CDR2 YSYEKL. CDR3 protein: CASSHNRVGEKLFF. The CDR3 DNA reads TGCGCCAGCAGCCATAACAGGGTTGGGGAAAAACTGTTTTTT.

The chain couples TRBV7-9 to TRBJ2-7; no clear D gene. Trimming left V 6 bases short and J 3 bases short, with 9 bases between. Germline V gene sequence: CDR1 SEHNR, CDR2 FQNEAQ (reference sequence). The CDR3 is 12 amino acids. The CDR3 loop reads CASSPSGYEQYF. CDR3 sequence (DNA): TGTGCCAGCAGTCCGTCAGGCTACGAGCAGTACTTC.

The gene calls are TRBV5-4 and TRBJ2-3; D may be TRBD2 (7 bases). CDR3 length equals 14 residues. Per the germline V gene, CDR1 is SGHNT and CDR2 is YYREEE (reference sequence). V shed 4 bases and J shed 1 base, with 10 bases lying between them. The CDR3 loop reads CASSGRGGTDTQYF. The DNA of the CDR3 is TGTGCCAGCAGCGGGAGGGGGGGCACAGATACGCAGTATTTT. The full variable domain, rest sourced from reference TRBV5-4 and TRBJ2-3, is ETGVTQSPTHLIKTRGQQVTLRCSSQSGHNTVSWYQQALGQGPQFIFQYYREEENGRGNFPPRFSGLQFPNYSSELNVNALELDDSALYLCASSGRGGTDTQYFGPGTRLTVL.

The gene calls are TRBV24-1 and TRBJ2-5; D uncertain. The CDR3 runs 14 residues. V was shortened by 3 bases and J by 0 bases, with 7 bases between the two germline ends. Germline lookup yields CDR1 KGHDR and CDR2 SFDVKD. Here the CDR3 reads CATSDTSDQETQYF. The DNA for the CDR3 is TGTGCCACCAGTGATACCAGTGACCAAGAGACCCAGTACTTC.

The chain recombines TRBV28 with TRBJ2-2; 9 positions match TRBD1. The junction had 8 bases not matched to a gene; V was cut back by 4 bases and J by 5 bases. In germline, CDR1 is MDHEN, CDR2 SYDVKM. This CDR3 is 16 amino acids long. Written as DNA, the CDR3 is TGTGCCAGCAGTTACGGGACAGGGATTAAAACCGGGGAGCTGTTTTTT. Its protein product is CASSYGTGIKTGELFF. Looking up the rest from reference TRBV28 and TRBJ2-2 gives the full variable domain: DVKVTQSSRYLVKRTGEKVFLECVQDMDHENMFWYRQDPGLGLRLIYFSYDVKMKEKGDIPEGYSVSREKKERFSLILESASTNQTSMYLCASSYGTGIKTGELFFGEGSRLTVL.

The V gene is TRBV6-5, the J gene TRBJ2-3; a weak D match, TRBD2 (7 bases). The V gene's germline CDR1 is MNHEY and CDR2 SVGAGI. Trimming left V 6 bases short and J 2 bases short, with 12 bases between. The CDR3 extends over 14 amino acids. The CDR3 here is CASRGGADTDTQYF. DNA of the CDR3: TGTGCCAGCAGAGGGGGGGCTGACACAGATACGCAGTATTTT.

J is TRBJ2-3 and V is TRBV15; TRBD2 agrees at 10 bases. CDR1 is LNHNV, CDR2 YYDKDF, per germline (reference sequence). V shed 5 bases and J 2 bases; nucleotides not matched to a gene: 4. The CDR3 runs 15 residues. CDR3 in amino acids: CATSERGGITDTQYF. The CDR3 DNA reads TGTGCCACCAGCGAGCGGGGGGGCATCACAGATACGCAGTATTTT.

The chain is built from TRBV15 and TRBJ1-5; D ambiguous. The CDR3 has 15 residues. CDR1 is LNHNV and CDR2 is YYDKDF in the germline V gene (reference sequence). Trimming stripped 0 bases from V and 0 bases from J, with 6 bases between. The CDR3 DNA reads TGTGCCACCAGCAGAGACTGGCTTAGCAATCAGCCCCAGCATTTT. Translation: CATSRDWLSNQPQHF.

The chain combines TRBV5-5 with TRBJ1-6; the D gene is possibly TRBD1 (6 bases). V lost 0 bases, J lost 9 bases, and 16 bases lay in between. The length of the CDR3 is 16 residues. Germline V gives CDR1 SGHKS, CDR2 YYEKEE (reference sequence). The DNA of the CDR3 is TGTGCCAGCAGCTTGGCGATGGGCAGGGGAGGTTCACCCCTCCACTTT. Amino acid sequence: CASSLAMGRGGSPLHF.

The chain uses TRBV5-1 and TRBJ2-2, with a tentative D call TRBD1 (5 bases). V was cut by 1 base and J by 6 bases, with 13 bases left in between. CDR1 is SGHRS, CDR2 YFSETQ, per germline. CDR3 length: 15 residues. The CDR3 is CASSLWQGGAGELFF. DNA of the CDR3: TGCGCCAGCAGCTTGTGGCAGGGCGGTGCCGGGGAGCTGTTTTTT. Combining the CDR3 with reference TRBV5-1 and TRBJ2-2 gives the whole variable domain KAGVTQTPRYLIKTRGQQVTLSCSPISGHRSVSWYQQTPGQGLQFLFEYFSETQRNKGNFPGRFSGRQFSNSRSEMNVSTLELGDSALYLCASSLWQGGAGELFFGEGSRLTVL.

This chain links TRBV5-4 with TRBJ2-1; D is perhaps TRBD2 (5 bases). This CDR3 contains 14 residues. CDR1 is SGHNT, CDR2 YYREEE, per germline (reference sequence). The V and J ends lost 4 bases and 0 bases respectively, with 8 bases between them. CDR3 residues: CASSDYNSYNEQFF. The CDR3 DNA follows: TGTGCCAGCAGCGACTACAACTCCTACAATGAGCAGTTCTTC.

J is TRBJ2-7 and V is TRBV28; a weak D match, TRBD1 (5 bases). The germline V gene encodes CDR1 MDHEN and CDR2 SYDVKM. The CDR3 totals 12 residues. Trimming stripped 6 bases from V and 3 bases from J, with 9 bases between. The chain's CDR3 is CASSSDSYEQYV. CDR3 in DNA: TGTGCCAGCAGCTCTGACAGCTACGAGCAGTACGTC.

The J gene is TRBJ2-1, the V gene TRBV11-2; the match to TRBD1 covers 9 bases. CDR3 size: 14 residues. The germline V gene encodes CDR1 SGHAT and CDR2 FQNNGV. The V segment lost 5 bases and the J segment 5 bases; nucleotides outside the gene matches: 4. This CDR3 reads CASSIDRGNNEQFF. DNA of the CDR3: TGTGCCAGCAGCATCGACAGGGGGAACAATGAGCAGTTCTTC.

The chain links TRBV7-2 to TRBJ2-1; the D is unclear. The V end lost 0 bases, the J end lost 9 bases, and 9 bases lay between the germline ends. This CDR3 contains 13 residues. CDR1 SGHTA and CDR2 FQGNSA come from the germline V gene. CDR3 residues: CASSLAGPTEQFF. In DNA, the CDR3 is TGTGCCAGCAGCTTAGCAGGACCAACTGAGCAGTTCTTC.

The V gene is TRBV18, the J gene TRBJ2-3; perhaps TRBD2 as D (6 bases). The CDR3 is made up of 18 amino acids. Germline-derived CDR1 and CDR2 are KGHSH and LQKENI. The germline V and J ends were trimmed by 3 bases and 4 bases, with 23 bases remaining between them. CDR3 bases: TGTGCCAGCTCACCCAACCCCTCTCTAGCGATAAGGGCAGATACGCAGTATTTT. It is translated as CASSPNPSLAIRADTQYF.

CDR3 nucleotide sequence: TGTGCCAGCAGTTCCCTTACCGGGGAGCTGTTTTTT. This codes for CASSSLTGELFF. This chain joins TRBV28 and TRBJ2-2; D is undetermined. The CDR3 totals 12 residues. Germline V gene lookup returns CDR1 MDHEN and CDR2 SYDVKM. The germline V and J ends were trimmed by 4 bases and 5 bases, with 5 bases remaining between them.

This clone was picked up a small number of times. The chain couples TRBV30 to TRBJ2-7; 7 bases align to TRBD1. Germline values: CDR1 GTSNPN, CDR2 SVGIG (reference sequence). CDR3 length: 11 amino acids. After removal of 4 bases from V and 6 bases from J, the junction contained 3 bases not matched to a gene. The DNA of the CDR3 is TGTGCCTGGATGAGGGACAGCGAGCAGTACTTC. As protein: CAWMRDSEQYF.

The V call is TRBV6-5, the J call TRBJ2-6; 7 positions agree with TRBD1. This CDR3 is built from 15 residues. Trimming at V came to 4 bases and at J to 0 bases, leaving 0 bases not matched to a gene. The germline V gene encodes CDR1 MNHEY and CDR2 SVGAGI. The DNA for the CDR3 is TGTGCCAGCAGTTGGGACAGCTCTGGGGCCAACGTCCTGACTTTC. Residues: CASSWDSSGANVLTF.